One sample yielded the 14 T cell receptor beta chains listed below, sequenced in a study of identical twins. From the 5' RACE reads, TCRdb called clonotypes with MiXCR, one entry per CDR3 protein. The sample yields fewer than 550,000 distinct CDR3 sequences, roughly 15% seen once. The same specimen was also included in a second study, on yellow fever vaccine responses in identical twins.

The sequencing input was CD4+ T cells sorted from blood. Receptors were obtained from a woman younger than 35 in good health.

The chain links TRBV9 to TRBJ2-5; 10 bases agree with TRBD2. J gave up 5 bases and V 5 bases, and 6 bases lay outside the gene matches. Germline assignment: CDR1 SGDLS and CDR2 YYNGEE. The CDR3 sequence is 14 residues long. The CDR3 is CASSPSGSSETQYF. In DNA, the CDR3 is TGTGCCAGCAGTCCTAGCGGGAGTTCGGAGACCCAGTACTTC.

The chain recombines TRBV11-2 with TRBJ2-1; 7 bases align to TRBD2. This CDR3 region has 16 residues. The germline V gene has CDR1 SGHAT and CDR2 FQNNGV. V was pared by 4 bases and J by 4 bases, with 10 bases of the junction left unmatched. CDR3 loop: CASSSYRGDQYNEQFF. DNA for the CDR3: TGTGCCAGCAGCTCATATCGGGGGGATCAGTACAATGAGCAGTTCTTC.

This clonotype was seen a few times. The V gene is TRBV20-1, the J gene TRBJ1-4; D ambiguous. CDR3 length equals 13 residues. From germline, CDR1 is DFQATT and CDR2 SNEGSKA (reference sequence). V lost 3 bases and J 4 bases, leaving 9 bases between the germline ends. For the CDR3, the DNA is TGCAGTGCTAGTCTAGGGCGTAATGAAAAACTGTTTTTT. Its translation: CSASLGRNEKLFF.

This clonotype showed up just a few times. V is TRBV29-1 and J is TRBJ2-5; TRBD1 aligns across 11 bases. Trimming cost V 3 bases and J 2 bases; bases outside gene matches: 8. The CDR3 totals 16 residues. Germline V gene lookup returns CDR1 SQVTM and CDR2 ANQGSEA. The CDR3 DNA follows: TGCAGCGTTGAGCGTGGACAGGGGGCGCGACAAGAGACCCAGTACTTC. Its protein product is CSVERGQGARQETQYF. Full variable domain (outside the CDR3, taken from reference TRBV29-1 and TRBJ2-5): SAVISQKPSRDICQRGTSLTIQCQVDSQVTMMFWYRQQPGQSLTLIATANQGSEATYESGFVIDKFPISRPNLTFSTLTVSNMSPEDSSIYLCSVERGQGARQETQYFGPGTRLLVL.

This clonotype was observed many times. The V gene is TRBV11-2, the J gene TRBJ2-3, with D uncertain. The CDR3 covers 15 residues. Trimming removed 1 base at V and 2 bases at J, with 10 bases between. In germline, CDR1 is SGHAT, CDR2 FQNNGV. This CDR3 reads CASSLGVASTDTQYF. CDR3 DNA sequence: TGTGCCAGCAGCTTAGGGGTGGCTTCCACAGATACGCAGTATTTT.

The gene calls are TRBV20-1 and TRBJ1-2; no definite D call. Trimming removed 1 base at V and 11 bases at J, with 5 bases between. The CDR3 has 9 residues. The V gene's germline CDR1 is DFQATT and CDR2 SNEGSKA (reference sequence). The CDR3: CSARGVYTF. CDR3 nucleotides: TGCAGTGCTAGAGGGGTGTACACCTTC.

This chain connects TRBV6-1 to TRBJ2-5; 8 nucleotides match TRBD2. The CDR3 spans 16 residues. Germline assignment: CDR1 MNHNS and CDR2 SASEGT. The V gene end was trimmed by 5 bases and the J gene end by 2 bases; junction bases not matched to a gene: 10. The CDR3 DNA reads TGTGCCAGCAGTCGCCGGGGAGCGGGGGAACAAGAGACCCAGTACTTC. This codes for CASSRRGAGEQETQYF.

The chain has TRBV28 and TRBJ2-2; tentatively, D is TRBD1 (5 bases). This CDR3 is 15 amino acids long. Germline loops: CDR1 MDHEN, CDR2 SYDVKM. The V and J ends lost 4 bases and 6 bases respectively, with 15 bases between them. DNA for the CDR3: TGTGCCAGCAGTTCCACAGGTTATCAGGCCGGGGAGCTGTTTTTT. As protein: CASSSTGYQAGELFF.

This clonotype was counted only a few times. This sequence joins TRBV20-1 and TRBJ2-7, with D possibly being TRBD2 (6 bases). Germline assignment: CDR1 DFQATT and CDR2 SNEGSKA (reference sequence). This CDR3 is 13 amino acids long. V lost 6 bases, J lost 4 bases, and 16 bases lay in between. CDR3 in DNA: TGCAGTGCCCGACGCATTGCGGGGTACGAGCAGTACGTC. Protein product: CSARRIAGYEQYV.

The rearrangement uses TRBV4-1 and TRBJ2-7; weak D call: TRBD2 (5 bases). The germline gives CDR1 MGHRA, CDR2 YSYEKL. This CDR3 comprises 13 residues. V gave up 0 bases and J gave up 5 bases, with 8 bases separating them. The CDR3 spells CASSQDVRDEQYF. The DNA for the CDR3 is TGCGCCAGCAGCCAAGATGTGAGGGACGAGCAGTACTTC.

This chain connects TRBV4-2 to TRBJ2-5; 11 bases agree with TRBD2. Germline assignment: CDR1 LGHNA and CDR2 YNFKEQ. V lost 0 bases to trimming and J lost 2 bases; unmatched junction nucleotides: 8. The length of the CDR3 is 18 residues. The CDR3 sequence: CASSQDYGLAGGQETQYF. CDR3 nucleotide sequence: TGTGCCAGCAGCCAAGATTACGGGCTAGCGGGGGGACAAGAGACCCAGTACTTC.

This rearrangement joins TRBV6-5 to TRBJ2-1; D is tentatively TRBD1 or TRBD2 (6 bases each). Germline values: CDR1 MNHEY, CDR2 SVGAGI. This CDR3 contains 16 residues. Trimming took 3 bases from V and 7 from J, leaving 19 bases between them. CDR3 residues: CASSYYGGTRRNEQFF. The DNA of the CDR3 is TGTGCCAGCAGTTATTATGGAGGGACACGCAGGAATGAGCAGTTCTTC.

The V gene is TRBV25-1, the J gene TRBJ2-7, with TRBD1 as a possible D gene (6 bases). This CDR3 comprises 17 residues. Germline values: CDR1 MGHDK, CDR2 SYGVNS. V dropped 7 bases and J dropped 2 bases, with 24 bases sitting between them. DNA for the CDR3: TGTGCCAGCACGTACCAGGACAGAGGGGCGCCACCCTACGAGCAGTACGTC. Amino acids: CASTYQDRGAPPYEQYV.

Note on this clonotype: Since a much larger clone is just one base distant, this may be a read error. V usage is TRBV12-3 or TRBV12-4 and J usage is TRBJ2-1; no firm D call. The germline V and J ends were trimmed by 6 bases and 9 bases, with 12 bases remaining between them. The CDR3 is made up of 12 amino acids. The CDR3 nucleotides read TGTGCCAGCAGATTTTTTCCTAGTGAGCAGTTCTTC. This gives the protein CASRFFPSEQFF.